What follows describes a single T cell receptor beta chain. The antigen is not known. V shed 5 bases and J 2 bases; nucleotides not matched to a gene: 7. In germline, CDR1 is ENHRY, CDR2 SYGVKD. The CDR3 has 17 amino acids. The record originates from a study of blood T cells in healthy people across ages. Overall study findings and caveats: CMV status of donors was not determined, possibly confounding expanded clonotype changes.

The second PCR ran roughly 7 to 11 cycles with a sample-barcoded 5' primer and J-beta primers. TCRdb fed the 5' RACE reads into MiXCR, producing one record per CDR3 protein. This table holds more than 650,000 distinct CDR3 sequences, 25% to 30% found once. These data were likewise used in another study, on T cells of mothers and their children.

Sequencing used blood. This TCR was recovered from a boy between 10 and 17 years old in good health. V and J are TRBV10-3 and TRBJ2-6; the match to TRBD1 covers 9 bases. Written as DNA, the CDR3 is TGTGCCATCAGTCCCGGGACAGGGTCCCCTGGGGCCAACGTCCTGACTTTC. Its protein is CAISPGTGSPGANVLTF.